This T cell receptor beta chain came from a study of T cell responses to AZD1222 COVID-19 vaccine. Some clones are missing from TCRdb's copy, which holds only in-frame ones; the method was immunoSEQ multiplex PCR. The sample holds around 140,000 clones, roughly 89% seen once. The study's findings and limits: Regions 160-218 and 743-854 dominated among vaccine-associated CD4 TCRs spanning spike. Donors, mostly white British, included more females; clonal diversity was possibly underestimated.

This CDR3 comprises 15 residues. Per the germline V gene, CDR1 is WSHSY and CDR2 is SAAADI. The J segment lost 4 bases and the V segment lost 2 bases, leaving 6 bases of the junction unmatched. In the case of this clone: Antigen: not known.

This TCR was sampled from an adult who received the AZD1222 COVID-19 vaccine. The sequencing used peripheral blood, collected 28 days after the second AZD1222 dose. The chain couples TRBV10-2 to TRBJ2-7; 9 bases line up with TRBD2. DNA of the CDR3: TGCGCCAGCAGTGAGGCTGGTAGCGGGAGTTACGAGCAGTACTTC. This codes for CASSEAGSGSYEQYF.